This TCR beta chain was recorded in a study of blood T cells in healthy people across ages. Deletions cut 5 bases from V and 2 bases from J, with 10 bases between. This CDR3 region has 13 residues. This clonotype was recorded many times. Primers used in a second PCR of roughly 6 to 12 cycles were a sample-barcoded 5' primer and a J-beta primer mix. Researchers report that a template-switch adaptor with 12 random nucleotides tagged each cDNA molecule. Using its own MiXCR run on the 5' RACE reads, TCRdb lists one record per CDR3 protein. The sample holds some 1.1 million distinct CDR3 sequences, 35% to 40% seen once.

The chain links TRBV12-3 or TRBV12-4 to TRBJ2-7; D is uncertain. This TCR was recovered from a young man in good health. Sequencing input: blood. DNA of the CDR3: TGTGCCAGCAGTAAGACTGGAACCTACGAGCAGTACTTC. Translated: CASSKTGTYEQYF.